The clone carrying this T cell receptor beta chain was picked up many times. Antigen unknown. The study used a library that attached unique molecular identifiers to individual cDNA molecules. MiXCR, applied by TCRdb to the 5' RACE reads, yields one record per CDR3 protein. This sample has about 140,000 distinct CDR3 sequences, with roughly 4.1% found just once. This entry is derived from a study of human T cells and chemical hapten exposure. Background on the study: Per-sample variation in TCR yield stemmed mainly from small pooled library volume differences.

Unseparated into fractions, whole blood served as the source from which total RNA was extracted. Study-level results: TCRs above 1 in 1000 frequency did not change with DPC sensitization.

This CDR3 contains 14 residues. CDR1 and CDR2 (germline): LGHDT, YNNKEL (reference sequence). With V trimmed by 0 bases and J by 5 bases, 4 bases remained unmatched. The sequence was obtained from a female donor in good health. The chain links TRBV3-1 to TRBJ2-7; 7 bases align to TRBD1. CDR3 loop: CASSQERGHNEQYF. In DNA form, the CDR3 reads TGTGCCAGCAGCCAAGAAAGGGGGCATAACGAGCAGTACTTC.